Below, 17 T cell receptor beta chains from the same sample are listed, as sequenced in a study of blood T cell repertoires in COVID-19. Method: immunoSEQ multiplex PCR; TCRdb's copy keeps in-frame clones and lacks some. The sample includes almost 200,000 clones, around 85% of them seen just once. Sequenced material: peripheral blood. The source is a man in his 60s with COVID-19, enrolled during active disease.

The chain links TRBV19 to TRBJ2-2; 11 nucleotides agree with TRBD2. The V gene's germline CDR1 is LNHDA and CDR2 SQIVND (reference sequence). This CDR3 contains 15 residues. Germline trimming cut 6 bases from V and 6 bases from J; bases unmatched to any gene: 6. The CDR3 DNA is TGTGCCAGTAGCCTCACTAGCGGGAGACCCGGGGAGCTGTTTTTT. Translation gives CASSLTSGRPGELFF.

The chain employs TRBV12-3 or TRBV12-4 and TRBJ2-1; maybe TRBD1 (7 bases). V dropped 7 bases and J dropped 5 bases, with 12 bases sitting between them. CDR3 length: 13 residues. The CDR3 sequence is CASNDREDNEQFF. Here the CDR3 DNA reads TGTGCCAGCAATGACAGGGAGGACAATGAGCAGTTCTTC.

This rearrangement joins TRBV28 to TRBJ1-1; weak D call: TRBD1 (5 bases). CDR3 length: 13 residues. The V gene's germline CDR1 is MDHEN and CDR2 SYDVKM. Trimming took 5 bases from V and 1 from J, leaving 8 bases between them. Here the CDR3 DNA reads TGTGCCAGCAGTAGAAGGGGGAACACTGAAGCTTTCTTT. Protein sequence: CASSRRGNTEAFF.

The genes are TRBV6-2 or TRBV6-3 and TRBJ1-4; 9 nucleotides agree with TRBD1. CDR3 length: 14 amino acids. Germline V gene data show CDR1 as MNHEY and CDR2 as SVGEGT. The V segment lost 5 bases and the J segment 10 bases; nucleotides outside the gene matches: 8. The CDR3 spells CASSQTGGGGKLFF. The DNA of the CDR3 is TGTGCCAGCAGTCAAACAGGGGGCGGAGGAAAACTGTTTTTT.

The chain links TRBV6-5 to TRBJ2-7; perhaps TRBD2 as D (5 bases). The CDR3 loop spans 14 amino acids. Germline CDR1 MNHEY, CDR2 SVGAGI. V was shortened by 1 base and J by 3 bases, with 10 bases between the two germline ends. CDR3 nucleotides: TGTGCCAGCAGTTACTTCGGTCGGGGCTACGAGCAGTACTTC. Translation gives CASSYFGRGYEQYF.

This clone was seen a handful of times. V gene TRBV15 combines with J gene TRBJ1-5; a weak D match, TRBD1 (5 bases). Germline V CDR1 and CDR2: LNHNV, YYDKDF (reference sequence). This CDR3 is built from 12 residues. The V and J ends lost 4 bases and 9 bases respectively, with 10 bases between them. CDR3 protein: CATSTGNGPQHF. CDR3 coding DNA: TGTGCCACCAGCACAGGGAATGGGCCCCAGCATTTT.

This clone was found a few times. The rearrangement links TRBV6-2 or TRBV6-3 to TRBJ1-1, with D possibly being TRBD1 (6 bases). Trimming shortened V by 0 bases and J by 0 bases, and 14 bases separated the two germline ends. Germline V gene data show CDR1 as MNHEY and CDR2 as SVGEGT. The CDR3 loop spans 17 amino acids. CDR3 DNA: TGTGCCAGCAGTTACTCGATCAGGGACAACGTGAACACTGAAGCTTTCTTT. It yields the protein CASSYSIRDNVNTEAFF.

The rearrangement uses TRBV28 and TRBJ2-1; D unclear. The CDR3 loop spans 10 amino acids. Trimming took off 8 bases at V and 11 bases at J, with 10 bases between the two ends. Germline loops: CDR1 MDHEN, CDR2 SYDVKM. CDR3 in amino acids: CASRRVQQFF. In DNA form, the CDR3 reads TGTGCCAGCCGACGGGTACAGCAGTTCTTC.

This clone has only one observation. V gene TRBV5-1 combines with J gene TRBJ2-1, with D maybe TRBD1 (6 bases). This CDR3 has 13 residues. Germline CDR1 SGHRS, CDR2 YFSETQ. V gave up 5 bases and J gave up 5 bases, with 11 bases separating them. CDR3 amino acids: CASSPGTNNEQFF. For the CDR3, the DNA is TGCGCCAGCAGTCCCGGGACAAACAATGAGCAGTTCTTC.

The chain has TRBV7-9 and TRBJ2-3; D unclear. Germline CDR1 reads SEHNR; CDR2 reads FQNEAQ (reference sequence). The CDR3 loop spans 14 amino acids. The ends were cut back, 5 bases at V and 3 bases at J, with 12 bases in the middle. The CDR3 DNA reads TGTGCCAGCAGCCCGTCGATCGGGACAGATACGCAGTATTTT. The encoded protein is CASSPSIGTDTQYF.

This chain connects TRBV25-1 to TRBJ2-2, with TRBD1 identical over 7 bases. CDR1 is MGHDK, CDR2 SYGVNS, per germline. V was pared by 6 bases and J by 5 bases, with 15 bases of the junction left unmatched. The CDR3 has 17 amino acids. CDR3: CASRTHTPAGGTGELFF. Here the CDR3 DNA reads TGTGCCAGCAGAACTCATACCCCCGCAGGGGGAACCGGGGAGCTGTTTTTT.

The chain employs TRBV28 and TRBJ2-3; D possibly corresponds to TRBD2 (6 bases). The CDR3 runs to 13 residues. Germline CDR1 MDHEN, CDR2 SYDVKM. Deletions cut 6 bases from V and 8 bases from J, with 15 bases between. The DNA for the CDR3 is TGTGCCAGCAGACCAACCGCAGCGGGTACGCAGTATTTT. This sequence encodes CASRPTAAGTQYF. The full variable domain, in which reference TRBV28 and TRBJ2-3 provide the parts outside the CDR3, is DVKVTQSSRYLVKRTGEKVFLECVQDMDHENMFWYRQDPGLGLRLIYFSYDVKMKEKGDIPEGYSVSREKKERFSLILESASTNQTSMYLCASRPTAAGTQYFGPGTRLTVL.

The table lists this clone with a few counts. V usage is TRBV7-8 and J usage is TRBJ2-7; D is perhaps TRBD1 (6 bases). CDR1 and CDR2 from the germline V gene are SGHVS and FQNEAQ. This CDR3 is built from 15 residues. Trimming took off 1 base at V and 2 bases at J, with 12 bases between the two ends. CDR3 sequence reads: CASSLVQGPTYEQYF. Here the CDR3 DNA reads TGTGCCAGCAGCTTAGTCCAGGGGCCGACCTACGAGCAGTACTTC. The full variable domain, completed using reference TRBV7-8 and TRBJ2-7, is GAGVSQSPRYKVAKRGQDVALRCDPISGHVSLFWYQQALGQGPEFLTYFQNEAQLDKSGLPSDRFFAERPEGSVSTLKIQRTQQEDSAVYLCASSLVQGPTYEQYFGPGTRLTVT.

V and J are TRBV7-9 and TRBJ1-2; no definite D call. Deletions cut 3 bases from V and 0 bases from J, with 8 bases between. The CDR3 extends over 14 amino acids. CDR1 SEHNR and CDR2 FQNEAQ come from the germline V gene (reference sequence). The CDR3 sequence: CASSFAGANYGYTF. The CDR3 DNA is TGTGCCAGCAGCTTTGCCGGAGCTAACTATGGCTACACCTTC.

Concerning this clone: Other DNA sequences in this specimen translate into the identical CDR3. The chain employs TRBV19 and TRBJ1-1, with no clear D. The CDR3 has 12 amino acids. V was trimmed by 4 bases and J by 3 bases, leaving 6 bases between them. Germline CDR1 is LNHDA and CDR2 is SQIVND (reference sequence). This CDR3 is CASSRRDTEAFF. The CDR3, as DNA: TGTGCCAGTAGTAGGAGGGACACTGAAGCTTTCTTT.

The genes are TRBV6-6 and TRBJ1-2; TRBD1 matches at 7 bases. Trimming cost V 6 bases and J 4 bases; bases outside gene matches: 5. The length of the CDR3 is 13 residues. Looked up from germline, CDR1 is MNHNY and CDR2 is SVGAGI (reference sequence). Written as DNA, the CDR3 is TGTGCCAGCAGGGGAGGACAGGTCTATGGCTACACCTTC. Residues: CASRGGQVYGYTF.

CDR3 bases: TGTGCCAGCAGCGCCCAGGACAGGGCAGGCTACACCTTC. This sequence encodes CASSAQDRAGYTF. The gene calls are TRBV9 and TRBJ1-2; 8 bases fit TRBD1. V was clipped by 3 bases and J by 8 bases; unmatched bases: 6. CDR3 length equals 13 residues. Germline V gene data show CDR1 as SGDLS and CDR2 as YYNGEE. The variable domain in full, completed from reference TRBV9 and TRBJ1-2, reads DSGVTQTPKHLITATGQRVTLRCSPRSGDLSVYWYQQSLDQGLQFLIQYYNGEERAKGNILERFSAQQFPDLHSELNLSSLELGDSALYFCASSAQDRAGYTFGSGTRLTVV.